This T cell receptor beta chain was found in a study of blood T cell repertoires in COVID-19. Study-level information: COVID-19 samples from acute and convalescent phases originated in the United States, Italy and Spain. From T cells, B-cell-depleted T cells, or PBMCs came the material, which was cDNA or gDNA.

Only in-frame clones appear in the TCRdb table, and some are missing; sequencing was by immunoSEQ multiplex PCR. The sample shows about 200,000 clones, 70% to 90% of them seen only once. V was cut by 3 bases and J by 3 bases, with 9 bases left in between. Germline CDR1 is SNHLY and CDR2 is FYNNEI. This CDR3 is 13 amino acids long. Sample: peripheral blood. This clonotype was obtained from a woman aged 45-60 years with acute or convalescent COVID-19. V gene TRBV2 combines with J gene TRBJ2-7; tentatively, D is TRBD2 (6 bases). This chain's CDR3 is CASSDRGLYEQYF. The CDR3 bases are TGTGCCAGCAGTGATCGGGGACTCTACGAGCAGTACTTC.